This TCR beta chain was profiled in a study of blood T cell repertoires in COVID-19. Study-level information: Samples came from the United States, Italy and Spain, spanning acute and convalescent COVID-19. The cDNA or gDNA used as material had been derived from T cells, B-cell-depleted T cells, or PBMCs.

Under the authors' procedure: Reference gene primer amplification yielded estimated nucleated cell counts. Only in-frame clones appear in the TCRdb table, and some are missing; sequencing was by immunoSEQ multiplex PCR. V and J calls and clone size follow that table, whereas D and trimming were derived from the DNA. The sample records 30,000 to 45,000 clones, around 90% being singletons. This CDR3 comprises 15 residues. The ends lost 1 base at V and 3 bases at J; junction bases unmatched: 3. Per the germline V gene, CDR1 is SGHAT and CDR2 is FQNNGV. Sequencing was carried out using peripheral blood. The chain has TRBV11-2 and TRBJ2-7; 10 positions match TRBD2. This TCR was sampled from a human donor in a cohort sampled during active COVID-19. CDR3 coding DNA: TGTGCCAGCAGCTTAGGGCTAGCGGGAGTCTACGAGCAGTACTTC. Amino acids: CASSLGLAGVYEQYF. Together with reference TRBV11-2 and TRBJ2-7, the CDR3 gives the full variable domain: EAGVAQSPRYKIIEKRQSVAFWCNPISGHATLYWYQQILGQGPKLLIQFQNNGVVDDSQLPKDRFSAERLKGVDSTLKIQPAKLEDSAVYLCASSLGLAGVYEQYFGPGTRLTVT.